This T cell receptor (beta chain) came from a study of cytomegalovirus exposure and HLA in healthy donors. Looking at the study overall: A preliminary data release comprised 91 million or so unique TCRs obtained from HLA-typed donors. Study conclusions and caveats: Immune exposure information available was restricted to CMV serostatus. In the analysis, some V segments, TRBV6-2 and TRBV6-3 included, were excluded as indistinguishable. Earlier analysis looked at TCR beta V segments, and most were productive about 90% or about 30% of the time.

Germline CDR1 reads MGHRA; CDR2 reads YSYEKL. V gave up 4 bases and J gave up 5 bases; unmatched junction bases: 9. CDR3 length: 15 residues. Primers included in the PCR were 60 Vbeta and 13 Jbeta primers. Repertoires were generated with immunoSEQ multiplex PCR, while TCRdb's copy carries only in-frame clones and drops some. The sample has hundreds of thousands of clones, roughly 85% seen once. Comment on this clone: No antigen is known for it.

The TCR originated in a male donor in good health and CMV-seronegative. The gene calls are TRBV4-1 and TRBJ2-7; 9 bases fit TRBD1. Sample: PBMCs. The CDR3 protein is CASSPHGQGPDEQYF. CDR3 DNA: TGCGCCAGCAGCCCTCACGGACAGGGGCCCGACGAGCAGTACTTC.